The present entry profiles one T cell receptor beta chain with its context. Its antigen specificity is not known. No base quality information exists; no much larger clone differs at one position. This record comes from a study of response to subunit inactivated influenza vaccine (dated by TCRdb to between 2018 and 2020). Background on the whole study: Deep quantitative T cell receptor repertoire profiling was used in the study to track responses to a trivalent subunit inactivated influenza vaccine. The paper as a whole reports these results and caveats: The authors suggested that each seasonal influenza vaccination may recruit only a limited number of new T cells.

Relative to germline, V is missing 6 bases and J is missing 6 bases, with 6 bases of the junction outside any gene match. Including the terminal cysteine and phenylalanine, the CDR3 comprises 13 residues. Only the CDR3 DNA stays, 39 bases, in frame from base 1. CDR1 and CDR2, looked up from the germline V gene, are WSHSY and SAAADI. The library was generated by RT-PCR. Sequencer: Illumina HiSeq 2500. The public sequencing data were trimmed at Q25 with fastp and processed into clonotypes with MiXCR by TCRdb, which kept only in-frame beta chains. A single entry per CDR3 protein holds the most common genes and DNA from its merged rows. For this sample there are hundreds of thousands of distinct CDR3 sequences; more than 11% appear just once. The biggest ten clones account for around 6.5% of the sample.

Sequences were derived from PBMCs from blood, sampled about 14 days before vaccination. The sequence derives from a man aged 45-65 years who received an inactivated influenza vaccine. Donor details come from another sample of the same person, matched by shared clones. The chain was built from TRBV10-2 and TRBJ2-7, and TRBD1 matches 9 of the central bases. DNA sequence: TGCGCCAGCAGACGAACAGGGGGCCGCGAGCAGTACTTC. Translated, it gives CASRRTGGREQYF.